One sample yielded the 32 T cell receptor beta chains listed below, sequenced in a study of T-cell reconstitution after alpha-beta-depleted transplantation in children. Unique molecular identifiers were incorporated during preparation of the TCRbeta library. TCRdb re-derived calls from the PCR reads in MiXCR, one entry per CDR3 protein. Altogether around 370,000 distinct CDR3 sequences are present, 10% being singletons, with the ten largest covering about 2.3%. Sample: PBMCs from the stem cell graft donor, taken from the stem cell graft. The receptors shown here come from a human donor who donated a stem cell graft to a child with acute lymphoblastic leukemia.

This clonotype has just a few counts. The V gene is TRBV20-1, the J gene TRBJ1-1; D gene unclear. V was clipped by 2 bases and J by 4 bases, with 8 bases between them. Germline-derived CDR1 and CDR2 are DFQATT and SNEGSKA (reference sequence). The CDR3 consists of 12 residues. The CDR3 DNA is TGCAGTGCTAGAATGGGGTTCACTGAAGCTTTCTTT. Translating gives CSARMGFTEAFF.

This clonotype was counted ten times or more. This chain connects TRBV9 to TRBJ1-2; no definite D call. Looked up from germline, CDR1 is SGDLS and CDR2 is YYNGEE. The CDR3 consists of 16 residues. Trimming took 3 bases from V and 7 from J, leaving 22 bases between them. CDR3 in amino acids: CASSASPRVLASGYTF. The CDR3 bases are TGTGCCAGCAGCGCCTCTCCAAGGGTTTTGGCTTCTGGCTACACCTTC. The full variable domain, in which reference TRBV9 and TRBJ1-2 provide the parts outside the CDR3, is DSGVTQTPKHLITATGQRVTLRCSPRSGDLSVYWYQQSLDQGLQFLIQYYNGEERAKGNILERFSAQQFPDLHSELNLSSLELGDSALYFCASSASPRVLASGYTFGSGTRLTVV.

The chain combines TRBV20-1 with TRBJ2-3; 9 nucleotides line up with TRBD1. Germline CDR1 reads DFQATT; CDR2 reads SNEGSKA (reference sequence). The CDR3 is 14 amino acids. The CDR3 region is CSPRGQGGTDTQYF. Written as DNA, the CDR3 is TGCAGCCCTCGGGGACAGGGTGGCACAGATACGCAGTATTTT.

V gene TRBV5-1 combines with J gene TRBJ2-5; 8 bases map to TRBD2. Germline-derived CDR1 and CDR2 are SGHRS and YFSETQ. The V gene end was trimmed by 2 bases and the J gene end by 2 bases; junction bases not matched to a gene: 14. The CDR3 is made up of 18 amino acids. The CDR3 spells CASSFKGSLAGYQETQYF. The CDR3 nucleotides are TGCGCCAGCAGCTTTAAGGGGAGCCTAGCGGGCTATCAAGAGACCCAGTACTTC. Full variable domain (outside the CDR3, taken from reference TRBV5-1 and TRBJ2-5): KAGVTQTPRYLIKTRGQQVTLSCSPISGHRSVSWYQQTPGQGLQFLFEYFSETQRNKGNFPGRFSGRQFSNSRSEMNVSTLELGDSALYLCASSFKGSLAGYQETQYFGPGTRLLVL.

This clonotype was counted a few times. J is TRBJ2-1 and V is TRBV4-2, with 7 bases identical to TRBD2. This CDR3 has 17 residues. The V gene's germline CDR1 is LGHNA and CDR2 YNFKEQ. V lost 0 bases and J lost 2; bases outside the gene matches: 7. CDR3 coding DNA: TGTGCCAGCAGCCAAGATCCCAGCGGGGATCCCTACAATGAGCAGTTCTTC. This codes for CASSQDPSGDPYNEQFF.

This clonotype has more than one count but fewer than ten. CDR3 loop: CASSLGTAPGNEQFF. CDR3 DNA: TGTGCCAGCAGCCTTGGGACTGCGCCTGGGAATGAGCAGTTCTTC. This sequence joins TRBV11-2 and TRBJ2-1; maybe TRBD2 (6 bases). CDR1 and CDR2 (germline): SGHAT, FQNNGV. This CDR3 has 15 amino acids. Trimming removed 5 bases at V and 7 bases at J, with 18 bases between.

The CDR3 region has the DNA TGTGCCAGCAGCCGCCCAGGGGCAGGGGCCAACGTCCTGACTTTC. This translates into CASSRPGAGANVLTF. The chain is built from TRBV7-9 and TRBJ2-6; D possibly corresponds to TRBD1 (6 bases). The V gene lost 5 bases and the J gene lost 4 bases, with 12 bases spanning the gap. This CDR3 spans 15 amino acids. CDR1 SEHNR and CDR2 FQNEAQ come from the germline V gene (reference sequence).

This rearrangement joins TRBV15 to TRBJ2-1; 8 bases match TRBD2. The germline V gene encodes CDR1 LNHNV and CDR2 YYDKDF (reference sequence). The CDR3 consists of 15 residues. The V and J ends lost 1 base and 4 bases, in that order; junction bases with no gene match: 3. CDR3 bases: TGTGCCACCAGCAGAGCCCGGGGGGGGTACAATGAGCAGTTCTTC. It specifies CATSRARGGYNEQFF.

This clonotype was counted a few times. The V gene is TRBV19, the J gene TRBJ2-7; TRBD2 aligns across 9 bases. CDR3 size: 14 residues. Trimming took 1 base from V and 6 from J; bases not matched to a gene: 4. From germline, CDR1 is LNHDA and CDR2 SQIVND (reference sequence). The CDR3 is CASSIGGLAREQYF. CDR3 nucleotide sequence: TGTGCCAGTAGTATAGGGGGACTAGCTCGCGAGCAGTACTTC.

This clonotype came up a few times. V usage is TRBV3-1 and J usage is TRBJ2-1; 9 bases are a match to TRBD2. The CDR3 runs to 13 residues. The germline V gene encodes CDR1 LGHDT and CDR2 YNNKEL (reference sequence). Trimming at V came to 0 bases and at J to 15 bases, leaving 6 bases not matched to a gene. CDR3: CASSQDHGTSRFF. CDR3 sequence (DNA): TGTGCCAGCAGCCAAGATCACGGGACTAGCCGGTTCTTC.

V and J are TRBV20-1 and TRBJ2-3; tentatively, D is TRBD1 or TRBD2 (5 bases each). This CDR3 has 14 amino acids. The germline V gene has CDR1 DFQATT and CDR2 SNEGSKA (reference sequence). Trimming shortened V by 3 bases and J by 5 bases, and 15 bases separated the two germline ends. This chain's CDR3 is CSARGLGEGDTQYF. CDR3 bases: TGCAGTGCTAGGGGGCTGGGAGAGGGAGATACGCAGTATTTT.

The chain combines TRBV5-1 with TRBJ2-5; D is perhaps TRBD2 (5 bases). The CDR3 runs to 17 residues. Germline loops: CDR1 SGHRS, CDR2 YFSETQ. The V end lost 4 bases, the J end lost 5 bases, and 24 bases lay between the germline ends. The CDR3 region has the DNA TGCGCCAGCAGCCCTTACTATGGACTGACCGAGCGGGAGACCCAGTACTTC. Protein product: CASSPYYGLTERETQYF. The full variable domain, in which reference TRBV5-1 and TRBJ2-5 provide the parts outside the CDR3, is KAGVTQTPRYLIKTRGQQVTLSCSPISGHRSVSWYQQTPGQGLQFLFEYFSETQRNKGNFPGRFSGRQFSNSRSEMNVSTLELGDSALYLCASSPYYGLTERETQYFGPGTRLLVL.

The table lists this clonotype with a few counts. The V gene is TRBV4-1, the J gene TRBJ2-2, with D possibly being TRBD2 (6 bases). Trimming removed 3 bases at V and 5 bases at J, with 13 bases between. The germline gives CDR1 MGHRA, CDR2 YSYEKL. The CDR3 covers 15 residues. The CDR3 region has the DNA TGCGCCAGCAGCCACCGGGACTTCGCGACCGGGGAGCTGTTTTTT. It is translated as CASSHRDFATGELFF.

This clonotype was counted many times. The rearrangement joins TRBV12-3 or TRBV12-4 to TRBJ2-7; the D gene is possibly TRBD1 (5 bases). This CDR3 region has 14 residues. V gave up 3 bases and J gave up 2 bases, with 11 bases separating them. CDR3 sequence reads: CASSLGRHTYEQYF. In nucleotides, the CDR3 is TGTGCCAGCAGTTTGGGGCGGCACACCTACGAGCAGTACTTC.

The sample holds many counts of this clonotype. The chain joins TRBV7-9 to TRBJ1-2; the D gene is possibly TRBD1 (5 bases). The V gene's germline CDR1 is SEHNR and CDR2 FQNEAQ (reference sequence). The CDR3 has 15 amino acids. V was clipped by 5 bases and J by 0 bases, with 13 bases between them. The CDR3 protein is CASSHPTDTNYGYTF. The CDR3 DNA is TGTGCCAGCAGCCATCCGACAGATACTAACTATGGCTACACCTTC.

In its sample, this clonotype was seen a few times. This chain uses TRBV10-3 with TRBJ2-5; no definite D call. The CDR3 totals 14 residues. Germline V gives CDR1 ENHRY, CDR2 SYGVKD. Trimming shortened V by 0 bases and J by 4 bases, and 9 bases separated the two germline ends. The CDR3 loop is CAISESVRGETQYF. In DNA, the CDR3 is TGTGCCATCAGTGAGTCCGTGCGTGGAGAGACCCAGTACTTC.

This clonotype was seen ten or more times. The chain couples TRBV7-9 to TRBJ2-3; the D gene could be TRBD1 or TRBD2 (5 bases each). CDR3 length: 16 amino acids. Trimming removed 4 bases from V and 4 bases from J, with 18 bases in between. Per germline, CDR1 SEHNR and CDR2 FQNEAQ (reference sequence). The CDR3 coding sequence is TGTGCCAGCAGCTCATCCGGGGCCCCGCCGGCAGATACGCAGTATTTT. This sequence encodes CASSSSGAPPADTQYF. Full variable domain (missing parts from reference TRBV7-9 and TRBJ2-3): DTGVSQNPRHKITKRGQNVTFRCDPISEHNRLYWYRQTLGQGPEFLTYFQNEAQLEKSRLLSDRFSAERPKGSFSTLEIQRTEQGDSAMYLCASSSSGAPPADTQYFGPGTRLTVL.

The V and J genes are TRBV29-1 and TRBJ2-2; D gene ambiguous. The V gene's germline CDR1 is SQVTM and CDR2 ANQGSEA. The CDR3 is made up of 13 amino acids. Trimming took off 4 bases at V and 2 bases at J, with 8 bases between the two ends. This chain's CDR3 is CSVGSRNTGELFF. DNA for the CDR3: TGCAGCGTTGGCTCTAGAAACACCGGGGAGCTGTTTTTT.

This chain links TRBV4-1 with TRBJ2-1, with a possible D match to TRBD2 (5 bases). The length of the CDR3 is 18 residues. Germline values: CDR1 MGHRA, CDR2 YSYEKL. The V end lost 0 bases, the J end lost 8 bases, and 23 bases lay between the germline ends. The CDR3 region is CASSQETKGGGLRDEQFF. The CDR3 nucleotides are TGCGCCAGCAGCCAAGAAACGAAGGGCGGAGGACTTCGGGATGAGCAGTTCTTC.

Ten or more counts support this clonotype. This chain joins TRBV15 and TRBJ2-1; D not resolved. There are 12 residues in the CDR3. Germline V gene sequence: CDR1 LNHNV, CDR2 YYDKDF (reference sequence). V was shortened by 2 bases and J by 9 bases, with 8 bases between the two germline ends. The CDR3 here is CATSRPLGEQFF. The CDR3 DNA sequence: TGTGCCACCAGCAGACCACTGGGTGAGCAGTTCTTC.

This clonotype was detected a few times. The genes are TRBV21-1 and TRBJ2-3; the listed D gene, TRBD2, was not tested against the DNA. TRBV21-1 is assigned pseudogene status. The CDR3 sequence is 16 residues long. The CDR3 reads CASSTGLAGEPDTQYF. DNA of the CDR3: TGTGCCAGCAGCACGGGACTAGCGGGAGAGCCAGATACGCAGTATTTT.

This chain connects TRBV7-6 to TRBJ2-7, with D perhaps TRBD1 or TRBD2 (6 bases each). CDR1 SGHVS and CDR2 FNYEAQ come from the germline V gene. The germline V and J ends were trimmed by 2 bases and 9 bases, with 32 bases remaining between them. The CDR3 is made up of 19 amino acids. The CDR3 region is CASSLRRGDSRGALSGQYF. In DNA form, the CDR3 reads TGTGCCAGCAGCTTAAGGCGCGGGGACTCGAGGGGGGCTCTGTCTGGGCAGTACTTC.

CDR3 DNA sequence: TGCAGTGCTAAAGGGGTTAGCGGGAGTCTAAACACCGGGGAGCTGTTTTTT. Its translation is CSAKGVSGSLNTGELFF. The chain uses TRBV20-1 and TRBJ2-2, with 9 bases lining up with TRBD2. Looked up from germline, CDR1 is DFQATT and CDR2 is SNEGSKA (reference sequence). This CDR3 region has 17 residues. V shed 4 bases, J shed 2 bases, and the junction held 11 bases outside the gene matches.

The chain has TRBV3-1 and TRBJ1-1, with D unresolved. V dropped 6 bases and J dropped 5 bases, with 10 bases sitting between them. The CDR3 sequence is 12 residues long. Germline CDR1 and CDR2: LGHDT and YNNKEL (reference sequence). In DNA, the CDR3 is TGTGCCAGCAGAAGCGGGAGGACTGAAGCTTTCTTT. Translation gives CASRSGRTEAFF.

The chain uses TRBV6-2 or TRBV6-3 and TRBJ2-1, with TRBD2 matching over 8 bases. CDR1 is MNHEY and CDR2 is SVGEGT in the germline V gene. J gave up 14 bases and V 6 bases, and 12 bases lay outside the gene matches. This CDR3 is 13 amino acids long. DNA of the CDR3: TGTGCCAGCAGATTACTAGCGGACCCAAGGGAGTTCTTC. It encodes CASRLLADPREFF.

This clonotype showed up just a few times. The J gene is TRBJ2-5, the V gene TRBV20-1, with D unresolved. The germline gives CDR1 DFQATT, CDR2 SNEGSKA (reference sequence). Trimming removed 7 bases at V and 4 bases at J, with 7 bases between. The CDR3 contains 10 residues. The CDR3, as DNA: TGCAGTGTTTCATCAGAGACCCAGTACTTC. This codes for CSVSSETQYF.

This clonotype was seen a few times. The V gene is TRBV7-8, the J gene TRBJ2-1; 11 bases align to TRBD1. Germline CDR1 reads SGHVS; CDR2 reads FQNEAQ. Germline trimming cut 3 bases from V and 6 bases from J; bases unmatched to any gene: 7. The CDR3 contains 16 residues. The chain's CDR3 is CASSFLAGTGGNEQFF. The DNA for the CDR3 is TGTGCCAGCAGCTTCTTAGCCGGGACAGGGGGCAATGAGCAGTTCTTC.

There are many counts of this clonotype. The rearrangement links TRBV5-1 to TRBJ2-7; D gene unclear. The CDR3 is 13 residues long. The ends were cut back, 3 bases at V and 4 bases at J, with 11 bases in the middle. Germline loops: CDR1 SGHRS, CDR2 YFSETQ. Written as DNA, the CDR3 is TGCGCCAGCAGCTCGACCGATGCATACGAGCAGTACTTC. Translation: CASSSTDAYEQYF.

This chain links TRBV28 with TRBJ1-2; D might be TRBD1 (5 bases). V lost 1 base and J lost 7, with 16 bases in between. The CDR3 covers 15 residues. Germline V gene data show CDR1 as MDHEN and CDR2 as SYDVKM. CDR3 coding DNA: TGTGCCAGCAGTTTATCGGCTCCTCAGGGAAGTGGCTACACCTTC. As protein: CASSLSAPQGSGYTF.

There are a few counts of this clonotype. V usage is TRBV5-1 and J usage is TRBJ1-6; 11 positions agree with TRBD1. This CDR3 spans 16 amino acids. Looked up from germline, CDR1 is SGHRS and CDR2 is YFSETQ. The V segment lost 3 bases and the J segment 6 bases; nucleotides outside the gene matches: 5. DNA of the CDR3: TGCGCCAGCAGCTCCCGGGACAGGGGGGCTAATTCACCCCTCCACTTT. It specifies CASSSRDRGANSPLHF.

The gene calls are TRBV20-1 and TRBJ2-5, with D maybe TRBD2 (5 bases). V lost 5 bases and J 5 bases, leaving 12 bases between the germline ends. There are 12 residues in the CDR3. Germline CDR1 is DFQATT and CDR2 is SNEGSKA (reference sequence). In nucleotides, the CDR3 is TGCAGTGCTGGCGGACGAGGGGAGACCCAGTACTTC. Protein sequence: CSAGGRGETQYF.

The rearrangement links TRBV20-1 to TRBJ2-7, with a possible D match to TRBD2 (6 bases). The CDR3 has 16 residues. V was clipped by 5 bases and J by 7 bases, with 27 bases between them. The germline gives CDR1 DFQATT, CDR2 SNEGSKA (reference sequence). The CDR3 region is CSAYPRGRSRPLEQYF. The CDR3 coding sequence is TGCAGTGCTTACCCCAGAGGGAGGTCTCGCCCTCTGGAGCAGTACTTC.